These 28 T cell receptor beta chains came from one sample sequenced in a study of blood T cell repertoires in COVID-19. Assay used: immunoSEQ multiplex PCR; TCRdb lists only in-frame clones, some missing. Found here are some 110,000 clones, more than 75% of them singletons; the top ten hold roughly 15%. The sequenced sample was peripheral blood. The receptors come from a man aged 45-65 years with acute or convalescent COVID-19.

CDR3 DNA sequence: TGTGCCAGCAGCCAACCGGACAGAAAATCAGGAAACACCATATATTTT. It is translated as CASSQPDRKSGNTIYF. This chain connects TRBV3-1 (or the pseudogene TRBV3-2) to TRBJ1-3; a possible D gene is TRBD1 (6 bases). The V gene lost 2 bases and the J gene lost 4 bases, with 15 bases spanning the gap. From germline, CDR1 is LGHDT and CDR2 YNNKEL (reference sequence). The CDR3 runs 16 residues.

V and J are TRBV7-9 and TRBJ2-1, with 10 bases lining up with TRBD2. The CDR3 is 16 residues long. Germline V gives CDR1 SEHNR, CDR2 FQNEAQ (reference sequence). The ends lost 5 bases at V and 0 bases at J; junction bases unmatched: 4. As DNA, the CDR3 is TGTGCCAGCAGCCCGCCTAGCGGGAGCTCCTACAATGAGCAGTTCTTC. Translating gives CASSPPSGSSYNEQFF.

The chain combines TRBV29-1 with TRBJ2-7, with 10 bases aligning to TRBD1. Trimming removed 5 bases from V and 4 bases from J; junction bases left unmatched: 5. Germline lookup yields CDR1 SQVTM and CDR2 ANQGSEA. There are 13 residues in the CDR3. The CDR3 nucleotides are TGCAGCGTTCTGGGGGACAGGGGTTACGAGCAGTACTTC. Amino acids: CSVLGDRGYEQYF.

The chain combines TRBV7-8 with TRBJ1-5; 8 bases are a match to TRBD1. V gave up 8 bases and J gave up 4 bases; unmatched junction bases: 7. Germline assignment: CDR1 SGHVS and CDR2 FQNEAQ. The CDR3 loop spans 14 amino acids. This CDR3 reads CASAGGQGNQPQHF. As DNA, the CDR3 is TGTGCCAGCGCGGGTGGACAGGGTAATCAGCCCCAGCATTTT. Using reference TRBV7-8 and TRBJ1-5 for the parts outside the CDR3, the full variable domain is GAGVSQSPRYKVAKRGQDVALRCDPISGHVSLFWYQQALGQGPEFLTYFQNEAQLDKSGLPSDRFFAERPEGSVSTLKIQRTQQEDSAVYLCASAGGQGNQPQHFGDGTRLSIL.

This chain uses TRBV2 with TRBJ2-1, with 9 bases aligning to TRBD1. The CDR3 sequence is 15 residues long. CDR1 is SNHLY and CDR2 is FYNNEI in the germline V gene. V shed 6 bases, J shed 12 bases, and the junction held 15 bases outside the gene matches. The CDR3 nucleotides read TGTGCCAGCAGGGGCTCCGGGACAGGGAATGGGAGGCAGTTCTTC. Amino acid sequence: CASRGSGTGNGRQFF.

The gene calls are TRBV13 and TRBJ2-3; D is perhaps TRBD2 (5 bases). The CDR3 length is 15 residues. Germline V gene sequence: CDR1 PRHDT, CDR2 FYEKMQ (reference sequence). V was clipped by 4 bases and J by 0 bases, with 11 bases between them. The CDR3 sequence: CASSSRRGSTDTQYF. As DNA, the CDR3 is TGTGCCAGCAGCTCCAGACGGGGTAGCACAGATACGCAGTATTTT.

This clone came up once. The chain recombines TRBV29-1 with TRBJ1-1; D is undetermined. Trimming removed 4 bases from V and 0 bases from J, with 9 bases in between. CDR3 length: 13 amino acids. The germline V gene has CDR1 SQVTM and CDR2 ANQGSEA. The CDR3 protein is CSVGASMNTEAFF. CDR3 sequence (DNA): TGCAGCGTTGGGGCCAGCATGAACACTGAAGCTTTCTTT.

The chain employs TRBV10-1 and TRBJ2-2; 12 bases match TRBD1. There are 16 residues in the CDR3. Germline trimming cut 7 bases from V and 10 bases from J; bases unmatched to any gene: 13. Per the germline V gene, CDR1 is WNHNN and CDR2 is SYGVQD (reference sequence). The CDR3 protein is CASNPPWDRGREELFF. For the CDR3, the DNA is TGCGCCAGCAATCCCCCGTGGGACAGGGGGCGAGAGGAGCTGTTTTTT.

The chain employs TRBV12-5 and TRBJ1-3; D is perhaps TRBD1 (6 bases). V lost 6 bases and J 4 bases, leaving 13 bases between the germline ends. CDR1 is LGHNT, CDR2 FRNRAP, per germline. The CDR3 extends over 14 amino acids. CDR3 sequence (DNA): TGTGCTAGTGGCCTCACAGGGCAAGGAAACACCATATATTTT. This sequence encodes CASGLTGQGNTIYF.

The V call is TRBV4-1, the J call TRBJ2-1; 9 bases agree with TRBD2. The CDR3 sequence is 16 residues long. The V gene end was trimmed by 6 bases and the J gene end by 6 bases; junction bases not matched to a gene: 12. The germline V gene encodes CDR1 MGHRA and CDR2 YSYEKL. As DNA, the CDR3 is TGCGCCAGCAGAAGTATAGCGGGAGTCCGCGGCAATGAGCAGTTCTTC. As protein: CASRSIAGVRGNEQFF.

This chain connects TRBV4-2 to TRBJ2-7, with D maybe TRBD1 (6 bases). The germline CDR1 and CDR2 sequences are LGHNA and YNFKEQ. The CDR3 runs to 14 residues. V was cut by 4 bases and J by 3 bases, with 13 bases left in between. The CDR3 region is CASSRGTPSYEQYF. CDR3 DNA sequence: TGTGCCAGCAGCCGAGGGACACCCAGCTACGAGCAGTACTTC.

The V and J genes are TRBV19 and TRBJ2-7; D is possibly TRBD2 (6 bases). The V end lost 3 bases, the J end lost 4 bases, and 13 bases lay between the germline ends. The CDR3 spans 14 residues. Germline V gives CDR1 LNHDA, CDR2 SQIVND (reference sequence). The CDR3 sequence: CASSMEGTGYEQYF. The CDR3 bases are TGTGCCAGTAGTATGGAGGGGACTGGTTACGAGCAGTACTTC.

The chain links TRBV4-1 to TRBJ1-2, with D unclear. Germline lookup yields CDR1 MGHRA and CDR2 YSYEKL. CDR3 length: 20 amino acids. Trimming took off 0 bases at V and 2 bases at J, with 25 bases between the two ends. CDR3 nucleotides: TGCGCCAGCAGCCAAGATTTGTTCCGCGGTTCGGATTATCGGAACTATGGCTACACCTTC. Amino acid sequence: CASSQDLFRGSDYRNYGYTF.

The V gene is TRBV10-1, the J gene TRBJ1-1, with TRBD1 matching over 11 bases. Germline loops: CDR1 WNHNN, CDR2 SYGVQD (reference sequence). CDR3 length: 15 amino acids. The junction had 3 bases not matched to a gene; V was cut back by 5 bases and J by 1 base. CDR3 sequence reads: CASSTGTGGNTEAFF. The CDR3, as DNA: TGCGCCAGCAGTACCGGGACAGGGGGGAACACTGAAGCTTTCTTT.

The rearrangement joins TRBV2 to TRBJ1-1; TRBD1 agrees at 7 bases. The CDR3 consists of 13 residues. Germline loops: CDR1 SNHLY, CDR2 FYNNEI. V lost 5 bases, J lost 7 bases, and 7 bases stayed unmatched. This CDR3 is CASSTDRDLEAFF. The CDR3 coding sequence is TGTGCCAGCAGTACCGACAGGGACCTTGAAGCTTTCTTT.

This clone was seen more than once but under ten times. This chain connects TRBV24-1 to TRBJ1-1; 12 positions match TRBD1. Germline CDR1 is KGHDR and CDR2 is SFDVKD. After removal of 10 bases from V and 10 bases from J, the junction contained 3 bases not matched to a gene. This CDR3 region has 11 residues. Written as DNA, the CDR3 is TGTGCCACAGGGGACAGGGGGCCAGCTTTCTTT. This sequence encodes CATGDRGPAFF.

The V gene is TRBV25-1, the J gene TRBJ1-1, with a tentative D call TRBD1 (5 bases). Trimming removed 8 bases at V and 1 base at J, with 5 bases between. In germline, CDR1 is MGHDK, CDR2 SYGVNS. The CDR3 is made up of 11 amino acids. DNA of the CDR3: TGTGCCAGCGGACAGAACACTGAAGCTTTCTTT. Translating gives CASGQNTEAFF.

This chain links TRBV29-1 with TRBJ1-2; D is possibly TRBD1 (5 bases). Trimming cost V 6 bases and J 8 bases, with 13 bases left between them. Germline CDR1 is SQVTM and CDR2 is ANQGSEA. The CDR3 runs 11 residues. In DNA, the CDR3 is TGCAGCGTCGGGGACTCCGGAGGCTACACCTTC. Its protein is CSVGDSGGYTF.

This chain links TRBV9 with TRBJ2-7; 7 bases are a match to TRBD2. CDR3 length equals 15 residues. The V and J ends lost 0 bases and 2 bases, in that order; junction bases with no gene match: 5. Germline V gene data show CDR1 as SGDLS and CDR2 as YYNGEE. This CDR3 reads CASSVGSAGTYEQYF. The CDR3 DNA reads TGTGCCAGCAGCGTAGGATCAGCGGGAACCTACGAGCAGTACTTC.

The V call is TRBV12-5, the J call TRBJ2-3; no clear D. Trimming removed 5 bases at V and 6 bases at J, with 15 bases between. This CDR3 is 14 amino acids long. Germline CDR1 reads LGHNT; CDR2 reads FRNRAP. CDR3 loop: CASGPPPRLDTQYF. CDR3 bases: TGTGCTAGTGGTCCCCCCCCCAGGCTGGATACGCAGTATTTT.

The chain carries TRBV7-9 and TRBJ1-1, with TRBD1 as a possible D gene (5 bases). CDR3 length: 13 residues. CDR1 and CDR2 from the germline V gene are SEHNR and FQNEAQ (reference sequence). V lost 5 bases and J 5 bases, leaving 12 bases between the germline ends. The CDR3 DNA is TGTGCCAGCAGCGATGCAGGGAAAACTGAAGCTTTCTTT. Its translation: CASSDAGKTEAFF.

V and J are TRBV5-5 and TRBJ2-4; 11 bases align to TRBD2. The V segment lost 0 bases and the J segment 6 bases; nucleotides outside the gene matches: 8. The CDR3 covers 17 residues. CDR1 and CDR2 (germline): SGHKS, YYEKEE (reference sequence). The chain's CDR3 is CASSLASTSGSRNIQYF. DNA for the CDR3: TGTGCCAGCAGCTTGGCGTCAACTAGCGGGAGCAGAAACATTCAGTACTTC.

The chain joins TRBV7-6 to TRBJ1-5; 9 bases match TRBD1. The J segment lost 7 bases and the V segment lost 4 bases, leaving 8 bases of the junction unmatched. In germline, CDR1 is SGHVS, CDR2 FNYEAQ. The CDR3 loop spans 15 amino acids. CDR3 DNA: TGTGCCAGCAGCTCCGGGACAGGGTCTGGCCAGCCCCAGCATTTT. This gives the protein CASSSGTGSGQPQHF. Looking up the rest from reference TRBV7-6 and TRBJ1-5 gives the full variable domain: GAGVSQSPRYKVTKRGQDVALRCDPISGHVSLYWYRQALGQGPEFLTYFNYEAQQDKSGLPNDRFSAERPEGSISTLTIQRTEQRDSAMYRCASSSGTGSGQPQHFGDGTRLSIL.

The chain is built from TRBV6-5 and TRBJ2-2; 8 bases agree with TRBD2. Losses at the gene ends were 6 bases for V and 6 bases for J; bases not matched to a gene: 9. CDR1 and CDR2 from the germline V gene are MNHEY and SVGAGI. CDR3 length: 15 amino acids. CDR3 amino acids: CASSLKAGAAGELFF. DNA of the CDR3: TGTGCCAGCAGCCTCAAAGCGGGAGCCGCCGGGGAGCTGTTTTTT.

The CDR3 protein is CASSLKSGYEQYF. The CDR3 coding sequence is TGCGCCAGCAGCCTTAAGTCCGGCTACGAGCAGTACTTC. This chain connects TRBV4-1 to TRBJ2-7; D is unclear. The V end lost 4 bases, the J end lost 3 bases, and 10 bases lay between the germline ends. Germline values: CDR1 MGHRA, CDR2 YSYEKL. The CDR3 covers 13 residues.

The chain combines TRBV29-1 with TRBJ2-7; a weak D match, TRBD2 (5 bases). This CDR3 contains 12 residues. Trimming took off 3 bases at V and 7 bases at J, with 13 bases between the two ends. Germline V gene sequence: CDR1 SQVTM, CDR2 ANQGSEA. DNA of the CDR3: TGCAGCGTTGAGTATGGGAGAGGGGAGCAGTACTTC. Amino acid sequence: CSVEYGRGEQYF.

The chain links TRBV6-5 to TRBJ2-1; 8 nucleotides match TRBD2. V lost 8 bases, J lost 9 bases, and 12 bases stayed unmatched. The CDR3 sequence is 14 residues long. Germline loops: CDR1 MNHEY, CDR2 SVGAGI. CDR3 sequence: CASQLSGSVGEQFF. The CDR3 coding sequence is TGTGCCAGCCAGCTCAGCGGGAGTGTCGGTGAGCAGTTCTTC.

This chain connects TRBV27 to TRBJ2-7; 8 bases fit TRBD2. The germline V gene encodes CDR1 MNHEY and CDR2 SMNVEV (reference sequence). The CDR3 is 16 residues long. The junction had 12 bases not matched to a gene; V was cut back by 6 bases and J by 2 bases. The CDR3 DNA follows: TGTGCCAGCAGATGGACAGCCGGGACTAGTGCCTACGAGCAGTACTTC. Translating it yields CASRWTAGTSAYEQYF.